These 9 T cell receptor beta chains share one sample of origin, sequenced in a study of low-dose radiotherapy and immunotherapy resistance in tumors. Alpha- and beta-chain coverage of first-strand cDNA came from TRAV- and TRBV-specific primers. Amplification of TCRs used a constant-region primer and V-primer adapter for around 18 PCR cycles. MiXCR was run by TCRdb on the reads, yielding one entry per CDR3 protein. The sample includes 75,000 to 95,000 distinct CDR3 sequences, around a fifth of them seen just once. This sample's time point: after trial treatment. The treatment was: LDRT plus nivolumab, ipilimumab, low-dose cyclophosphamide and aspirin (RACIN trial). Sequenced here: PBMCs, sampled after low-dose radiotherapy plus immunotherapy. The receptors stem from a female donor with ovarian cancer.

This clonotype appeared a few times. The chain is built from TRBV30 and TRBJ2-2, with D possibly matching TRBD2 (6 bases). The CDR3 spans 14 residues. Between the trimmed V and J ends, which lost 3 bases and 7 bases, there was a span of 15 bases. Germline V lookup: CDR1 GTSNPN, CDR2 SVGIG (reference sequence). CDR3 sequence reads: CAWRDRRAVGELFF. CDR3 DNA sequence: TGTGCCTGGAGAGATCGGAGGGCTGTCGGGGAGCTGTTTTTT.

On this clonotype itself: No DNA is shown, since the ends of the CDR3 on it are uncertain; the CDR3 is the one TCRdb lists. The V call is TRBV7-8, the J call TRBJ2-2; the table calls TRBD2, which could not be checked here. The CDR3 has 16 amino acids, counting both end residues. CDR1 is SGHVS, CDR2 FQNEAQ, per germline. This CDR3 reads CASERGRVNTGELFFF.

This clonotype was seen repeatedly, ten times or more. The chain couples TRBV20-1 to TRBJ2-5; D is possibly TRBD2 (5 bases). This CDR3 contains 13 residues. Germline CDR1 and CDR2: DFQATT and SNEGSKA (reference sequence). V was pared by 1 base and J by 5 bases, with 11 bases between. CDR3 DNA sequence: TGCAGTGCTAGAGGGTCGACGGGGGAGACCCAGTACTTC. It is translated as CSARGSTGETQYF.

Details on this clonotype: The final CDR3 position lacks the conserved phenylalanine or tryptophan, pointing to a likely read error. No DNA is shown, since the ends of the CDR3 on it are uncertain; the CDR3 is the one TCRdb lists. The chain carries TRBV5-1 and TRBJ1-3; the table calls TRBD1, which could not be checked here. The CDR3 is 16 amino acids in total, end residues counted. Germline values: CDR1 SGHRS, CDR2 YFSETQ. The CDR3 here is CASSLTYRGSGNTKYS.

In this sample, this clonotype turned up many times. The rearrangement links TRBV29-1 to TRBJ2-5; the D gene could be TRBD1 or TRBD2 (6 bases each). This CDR3 has 12 residues. Germline assignment: CDR1 SQVTM and CDR2 ANQGSEA. V lost 3 bases and J lost 5, with 10 bases in between. CDR3 nucleotides: TGCAGCGTTGACACGGGGGCGGAGACCCAGTACTTC. Encoded protein: CSVDTGAETQYF.

This clonotype was counted many times. This CDR3 reads CSAQMGGGRDTGELFF. CDR3 in DNA: TGCAGCGCCCAAATGGGAGGGGGGCGCGACACCGGGGAGCTGTTTTTT. V gene TRBV29-1 combines with J gene TRBJ2-2; D perhaps matches TRBD2 (7 bases). V shed 7 bases and J shed 3 bases, with 21 bases lying between them. Germline CDR1 and CDR2: SQVTM and ANQGSEA. There are 16 residues in the CDR3.

This clonotype was seen ten or more times. The V and J genes are TRBV18 and TRBJ2-3; possibly TRBD2 for D (5 bases). Germline V CDR1 and CDR2: KGHSH, LQKENI. The CDR3 is 14 amino acids. The ends were cut back, 3 bases at V and 2 bases at J, with 9 bases in the middle. The CDR3 DNA sequence: TGTGCCAGCTCACCTCTCGGGATCACAGATACGCAGTATTTT. This translates into CASSPLGITDTQYF.

The sample holds many counts of this clonotype. The chain couples TRBV20-1 to TRBJ2-5, with 7 positions matching TRBD2. Per germline, CDR1 DFQATT and CDR2 SNEGSKA (reference sequence). V gave up 8 bases and J gave up 4 bases; unmatched junction bases: 13. The CDR3 runs 14 residues. Here the CDR3 reads CSPRSGAPGETQYF. The CDR3 nucleotides are TGCAGTCCCCGGAGCGGGGCCCCCGGAGAGACCCAGTACTTC.

This clonotype was seen many times. The V call is TRBV4-1, the J call TRBJ2-5; 16 bases match TRBD2. Losses at the gene ends were 5 bases for V and 5 bases for J; bases not matched to a gene: 11. The germline CDR1 and CDR2 sequences are MGHRA and YSYEKL. This CDR3 contains 18 residues. In DNA, the CDR3 is TGCGCCAGCAGCGGGACTAGCGGGGGGGCCGAGTATTCTGAGACCCAGTACTTC. Translated: CASSGTSGGAEYSETQYF.